This is a list of T cell receptor beta chains from one sample in a study of CD8 T cells in Susac syndrome. TCRdb re-called the immunoSEQ multiplex PCR reads through MiXCR, storing one row per CDR3 protein. The table includes about 180,000 distinct CDR3 sequences, around 95% detected once. Sequences were obtained from CD4+ T cells from PBMCs. Source of these receptors: a human donor with multiple sclerosis. CDR3s include the opening cysteine and the closing phenylalanine or tryptophan. A D gene is named only where the DNA matches it firmly. Rows may omit the clone size; those that give it use once, few, many or a size class.

CDR3aa	CDR3nt	abundance	v_gene	d_gene	j_gene
CSAAPSELAKNIQYF	TGCAGTGCTGCCCCGTCCGAGCTAGCCAAAAACATTCAGTACTTC	NA	TRBV20-1	NA	TRBJ2-4
CASSQLKLKGQGSGELFF	TGTGCCAGCAGCCAGCTAAAACTCAAAGGACAGGGGAGCGGGGAGCTGTTTTTT	NA	TRBV14	TRBD1	TRBJ2-2
CASSLRTGIPHEQYF	TGTGCCAGCTCCCTTCGGACAGGGATCCCCCACGAGCAGTACTTC	NA	TRBV18	TRBD1	TRBJ2-7
CSVASPSTDTQYF	TGCAGCGTTGCCAGTCCCTCCACAGATACGCAGTATTTT	NA	TRBV29-1	NA	TRBJ2-3
CSAPWNNQPQHF	TGCAGTGCCCCTTGGAACAATCAGCCCCAGCATTTT	NA	TRBV20-1	NA	TRBJ1-5
CASSRPGPGGGQPQHF	TGTGCCAGCAGTCGTCCGGGCCCCGGAGGAGGTCAGCCCCAGCATTTT	NA	TRBV12-3/TRBV12-4	NA	TRBJ1-5
CASTSGTDSYEQYF	TGTGCCAGTACCAGCGGGACAGACTCCTACGAGCAGTACTTC	NA	TRBV7-9	NA	TRBJ2-7
CASSRVGESYGYTF	TGTGCCAGCAGCCGAGTCGGGGAGTCCTATGGCTACACCTTC	NA	TRBV3-1	NA	TRBJ1-2
CSARGLSSYEQYF	TGCAGTGCTAGAGGCCTCTCCTCCTACGAGCAGTACTTC	once	TRBV20-1	NA	TRBJ2-7
CSVGSAGNTDTQYF	TGCAGCGTTGGATCGGCGGGGAATACAGATACGCAGTATTTT	NA	TRBV29-1	NA	TRBJ2-3
CASSVSTQGYNEQFF	TGTGCCAGCAGCGTATCGACCCAAGGTTACAATGAGCAGTTCTTC	NA	TRBV9	NA	TRBJ2-1
CSVGTQLWGTDTQYF	TGCAGCGTTGGGACCCAACTATGGGGCACAGATACGCAGTATTTT	NA	TRBV29-1	NA	TRBJ2-3
CATTRWGQNGGGYGYTF	TGTGCCACAACCCGCTGGGGGCAGAACGGAGGCGGCTATGGCTACACCTTC	NA	TRBV19	NA	TRBJ1-2